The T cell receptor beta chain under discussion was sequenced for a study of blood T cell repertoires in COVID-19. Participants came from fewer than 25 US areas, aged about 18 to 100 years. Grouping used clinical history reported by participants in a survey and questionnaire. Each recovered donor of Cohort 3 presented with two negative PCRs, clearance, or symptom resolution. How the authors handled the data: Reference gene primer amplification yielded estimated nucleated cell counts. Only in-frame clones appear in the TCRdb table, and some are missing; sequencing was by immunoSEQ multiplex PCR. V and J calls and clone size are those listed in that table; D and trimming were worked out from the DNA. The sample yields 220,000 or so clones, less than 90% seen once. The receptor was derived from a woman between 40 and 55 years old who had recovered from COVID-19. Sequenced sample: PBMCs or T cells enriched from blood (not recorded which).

The CDR3 spells CASRREGSYNEQFF. The CDR3 nucleotides are TGCGCCAGCAGGCGGGAGGGCTCCTACAATGAGCAGTTCTTC. The chain combines TRBV5-1 with TRBJ2-1; 9 bases are a match to TRBD2. Germline lookup yields CDR1 SGHRS and CDR2 YFSETQ. V lost 5 bases and J lost 0; bases outside the gene matches: 0. CDR3 length: 14 residues.